These 12 T cell receptor beta chains came from one sample sequenced in a study of cytomegalovirus exposure and HLA in healthy donors. Vbeta (60) and Jbeta (13) primers were used in the PCR. Profiling relied on immunoSEQ multiplex PCR, and the TCRdb table lists in-frame clones only, not all of them. Found here are 170,000 or so clones, 80% to 90% of them singletons; the top ten hold around 5%. Sequencing was done on a sample of PBMCs. Receptors originate from a girl aged 10 to 17 in good health and CMV-seropositive.

The chain is built from TRBV7-8 and TRBJ2-7, with D tentatively TRBD1 (6 bases). Germline assignment: CDR1 SGHVS and CDR2 FQNEAQ. V was pared by 1 base and J by 1 base, with 23 bases between. The CDR3 has 19 amino acids. In nucleotides, the CDR3 is TGTGCCAGCAGCTTAGGTGTGGGGGCGCTATTGCTGGATTCCTACGAGCAGTACTTC. It is translated as CASSLGVGALLLDSYEQYF.

The chain carries TRBV10-1 and TRBJ1-5; 7 bases agree with TRBD1. The CDR3 spans 13 residues. CDR1 WNHNN and CDR2 SYGVQD come from the germline V gene (reference sequence). Unmatched junction bases numbered 2, after V lost 5 bases and J lost 4 bases. The CDR3 DNA reads as TGCGCCAGCAGTCCACAGGGGAATCAGCCCCAGCATTTT. Translating it yields CASSPQGNQPQHF.

The V and J genes are TRBV7-8 and TRBJ2-2; tentative D call: TRBD1 (5 bases). Germline CDR1 reads SGHVS; CDR2 reads FQNEAQ. This CDR3 comprises 15 residues. Between the trimmed V and J ends, which lost 5 bases and 5 bases, there was a span of 15 bases. The CDR3 region is CASSPAGFGTGELFF. The DNA for the CDR3 is TGTGCCAGCAGCCCGGCAGGGTTCGGGACCGGGGAGCTGTTTTTT.

This clone is a singleton in its sample. The chain links TRBV6-6 to TRBJ2-5; D is possibly TRBD1 (6 bases). In germline, CDR1 is MNHNY, CDR2 SVGAGI (reference sequence). Trimming stripped 4 bases from V and 3 bases from J, with 15 bases between. The CDR3 contains 15 residues. The CDR3 here is CASSSNRVGEETQYF. The CDR3 DNA sequence: TGTGCCAGCAGTTCAAACAGGGTCGGAGAAGAGACCCAGTACTTC.

The gene calls are TRBV4-2 and TRBJ1-1, with D hard to call. This CDR3 has 14 residues. Looked up from germline, CDR1 is LGHNA and CDR2 is YNFKEQ. Trimming removed 1 base from V and 1 base from J, with 7 bases in between. CDR3 residues: CASSQGGQNTEAFF. The DNA for the CDR3 is TGTGCCAGCAGCCAAGGCGGGCAGAACACTGAAGCTTTCTTT.

The chain carries TRBV7-3 and TRBJ2-1; TRBD2 matches at 8 bases. V was clipped by 4 bases and J by 0 bases; unmatched bases: 14. Per germline, CDR1 SGHTA and CDR2 FQGTGA. The CDR3 totals 19 residues. CDR3: CASSYPRAGGPSSYNEQFF. The CDR3 DNA follows: TGTGCCAGCAGCTATCCTAGGGCGGGGGGCCCAAGCTCCTACAATGAGCAGTTCTTC.

The J gene is TRBJ2-1, the V gene TRBV5-1; weak D call: TRBD2 (6 bases). The CDR3 consists of 16 residues. Trimming shortened V by 0 bases and J by 2 bases, and 12 bases separated the two germline ends. Germline loops: CDR1 SGHRS, CDR2 YFSETQ. This chain's CDR3 is CASSLAGVQPYNEQFF. The CDR3 coding sequence is TGCGCCAGCAGCTTGGCGGGGGTACAGCCCTACAATGAGCAGTTCTTC.

The V gene is TRBV6-5, the J gene TRBJ2-7; D perhaps matches TRBD1 (6 bases). Germline V gene data show CDR1 as MNHEY and CDR2 as SVGAGI. The CDR3 is 15 residues long. V was pared by 7 bases and J by 3 bases, with 19 bases between. CDR3 loop: CASKRGTDRVYEQYF. The CDR3 DNA reads as TGTGCCAGCAAGAGGGGGACGGACCGGGTCTACGAGCAGTACTTC.

The chain employs TRBV2 and TRBJ2-2; D gene ambiguous. This CDR3 has 12 amino acids. CDR1 SNHLY and CDR2 FYNNEI come from the germline V gene. V was pared by 2 bases and J by 9 bases, with 7 bases between. Written as DNA, the CDR3 is TGTGCCAGCAGTGAAAGTAGCAGGGAGCTGTTTTTT. It specifies CASSESSRELFF.

The rearrangement uses TRBV15 and TRBJ1-2; weak D call: TRBD1 (5 bases). The germline gives CDR1 LNHNV, CDR2 YYDKDF (reference sequence). The CDR3 has 15 residues. Trimming took off 5 bases at V and 5 bases at J, with 18 bases between the two ends. CDR3 DNA: TGTGCCACCAGCCCCACCTTTGACAGTAATTATGGCTACACCTTC. This sequence encodes CATSPTFDSNYGYTF.

The gene calls are TRBV5-4 and TRBJ2-2; no clear D. CDR1 is SGHNT and CDR2 is YYREEE in the germline V gene (reference sequence). CDR3 size: 14 residues. Trimming removed 4 bases at V and 1 base at J, with 8 bases between. The DNA of the CDR3 is TGTGCCAGCAGCCCACAAGTGAACACCGGGGAGCTGTTTTTT. This codes for CASSPQVNTGELFF.

Worth noting for this clone: A read error may produce the germline difference seen at one junction end. The chain is built from TRBV4-2 and TRBJ1-6; D gene uncertain. The CDR3 contains 17 residues. Germline V lookup: CDR1 LGHNA, CDR2 YNFKEQ. The CDR3 coding sequence is TGTGTCAGCAGCCAAGTCGGCCCAGCTGGGTCGGGATCACCCCTCCACTTT. Amino acids: CVSSQVGPAGSGSPLHF.